These T cell receptor beta chains were read from a single sample in a study of graft-versus-host responses after intestinal transplantation. Their antigens are not known. Using immunoSEQ multiplex PCR, the repertoire was profiled, and TCRdb retains in-frame clones only, with some absent. This table has tens of thousands of clones, roughly 91% appearing once. Sequencing used unstimulated CD8+ T cells sorted from spleen or lymph node cells, obtained before intestinal transplant. The receptors stem from a human donor who received an intestinal transplant. Each CDR3 is given with its conserved first and last residue.

TRBV4-3 CASSQELGGPTYEQYF
TRBV7-9 CASSLGQGWEKLFF
TRBV5-6 CASSLGRWDTDTQYF
TRBV7-9 CASSFAQGEAYEQYF
TRBV19 CASSKGTGVAFRETQYF
TRBV9 CASSVVSGEVYNEQFF
TRBV9 CASSVGSDRVTEAFF
TRBV15 CATSREQGINEKLFF
TRBV19 CASSLSGGRVNEQYF
TRBV7-2 CASSLDPWGQRYNSPLHF
TRBV6-6 CASSWTGVGEKLFF
TRBV4-1 CASSVQNTGELFF
TRBV28 CASSNRGTNSNYGYTF
TRBV7-9 CASSAGTLPYEQYF
TRBV14 CASSQDRRVTQPQHF
TRBV9 CASSVIFGEDTEAFF
TRBV4-3 CASSHGPGQGAYNEQFF
TRBV19 CASSITGQGGLGTQYF
TRBV7-8 CASSFPKGDGSTDTQYF
TRBV30 CAWRSGTGNTEAFF
TRBV27 CASREGANAYEQYF
TRBV6-5 CASSKLAGTARAQYF
TRBV7-9 CASSPQTDSYEQYF
TRBV4-1 CASSPEGGANVLTF
TRBV5-1 CASSLRGPGVEAFF
TRBV4-3 CASSQDAGPDYEQYF
TRBV5-1 CASSLAGGAFSSYNEQFF
TRBV19 CASSIDRVNIQYF
TRBV25-1 CASSDEYTEAFF
TRBV5-1 CASSLSAGVHSGANVLTF
TRBV4-3 CASSPTQVAGGRAYNEQFF
TRBV4-3 CASSPGTGSSYEQYF
TRBV7-7 CARGTGESPLHF
TRBV11-2 CASSEGRDGGYGYTF
TRBV2 CASSEGGGGQLANEQFF
TRBV30 CAWSWGLTKLFF
TRBV9 CASSGGGGPELATNEKLFF
TRBV6-1 CASSRQGRNTEAFF
TRBV19 CASSGTGAYEQYF
TRBV29-1 CSVAGTGVDEQYF
TRBV10-1 CASSESPGKNEQFF
TRBV11-3 CASSLTDEQYF
TRBV5-5 CASSSLLSGGYTF
TRBV7-9 CASSPGGKSYNEQFF
TRBV7-9 CASSLAGGVYGYTF
TRBV27 CATSNLAGGTDTQYF
TRBV7-2 CASSPSGGPYEQYF
TRBV5-6 CASSYTSTDTQYF
TRBV7-4 CASSPSPPLHF
TRBV6-6 CASSLDSINEQFF
TRBV10-3 CAISESSDSEQFF
TRBV10-3 CATTFRGTGDNTEAFF
TRBV4-1 CASSQVLQAYEQYF
TRBV27 CASSPMSSYNEQFF
TRBV6-5 CASTLGGANEKLFF